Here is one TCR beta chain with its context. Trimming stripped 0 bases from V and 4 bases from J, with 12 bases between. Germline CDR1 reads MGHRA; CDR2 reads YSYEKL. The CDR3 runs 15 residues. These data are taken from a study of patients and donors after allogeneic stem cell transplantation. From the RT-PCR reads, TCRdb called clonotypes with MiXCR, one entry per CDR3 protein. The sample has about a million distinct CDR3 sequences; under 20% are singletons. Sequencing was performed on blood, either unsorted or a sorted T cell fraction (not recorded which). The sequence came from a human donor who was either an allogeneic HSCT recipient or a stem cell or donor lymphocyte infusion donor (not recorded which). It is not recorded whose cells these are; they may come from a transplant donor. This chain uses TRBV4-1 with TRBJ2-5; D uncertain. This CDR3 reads CASSQELGHAETQYF. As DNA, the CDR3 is TGCGCCAGCAGCCAAGAGCTGGGCCACGCAGAGACCCAGTACTTC.